The 13 T cell receptor beta chains below come from one sample, sequenced in a study of cytomegalovirus exposure and HLA in healthy donors. Using immunoSEQ multiplex PCR, the repertoire was profiled, and TCRdb retains in-frame clones only, with some absent. This table holds about 220,000 clones, 70% to 90% found once. Material: PBMCs. These receptors were taken from a woman under 30 in good health and CMV-seronegative.

This sequence joins TRBV28 and TRBJ2-7; 7 bases align to TRBD1. CDR1 and CDR2 from the germline V gene are MDHEN and SYDVKM. V trimming: 6 bases; J trimming: 0 bases; junction bases outside the gene matches: 5. This CDR3 spans 14 amino acids. This CDR3 reads CASSSRQGSYEQYF. The CDR3 region has the DNA TGTGCCAGCAGCAGTAGACAGGGCTCCTACGAGCAGTACTTC.

The chain has TRBV28 and TRBJ1-5; 8 bases are a match to TRBD1. Germline V gene data show CDR1 as MDHEN and CDR2 as SYDVKM. The CDR3 runs to 15 residues. With V trimmed by 2 bases and J by 9 bases, 9 bases remained unmatched. CDR3: CASSLGDRIDSPQHF. The DNA for the CDR3 is TGTGCCAGCAGTTTAGGGGACAGGATTGATTCGCCCCAGCATTTT.

This rearrangement joins TRBV19 to TRBJ1-1; D is perhaps TRBD1 (6 bases). Trimming stripped 5 bases from V and 2 bases from J, with 15 bases between. From germline, CDR1 is LNHDA and CDR2 SQIVND (reference sequence). This CDR3 contains 15 residues. CDR3 region: CASSAKQGANTEAFF. The DNA of the CDR3 is TGTGCCAGTAGTGCCAAACAGGGTGCAAACACTGAAGCTTTCTTT.

This rearrangement joins TRBV30 to TRBJ1-1; no firm D call. The CDR3 extends over 13 amino acids. Germline CDR1 reads GTSNPN; CDR2 reads SVGIG (reference sequence). Deletions cut 0 bases from V and 0 bases from J, with 5 bases between. The CDR3 sequence: CAWSVLMNTEAFF. The CDR3 coding sequence is TGTGCCTGGAGTGTATTAATGAACACTGAAGCTTTCTTT.

The chain couples TRBV4-3 to TRBJ1-3; TRBD1 is a possible D gene (5 bases). Trimming shortened V by 4 bases and J by 3 bases, and 16 bases separated the two germline ends. The CDR3 length is 16 residues. Looked up from germline, CDR1 is LGHNA and CDR2 is YSLEER. The CDR3 sequence: CASSLSRDSVGNTIYF. The CDR3 DNA follows: TGCGCCAGCAGCCTCAGCAGGGATTCGGTTGGAAACACCATATATTTT.

This clone was recorded a few times. The chain carries TRBV7-3 and TRBJ2-1; 9 nucleotides match TRBD2. J was trimmed by 3 bases and V by 0 bases; bases with no gene match: 3. Germline loops: CDR1 SGHTA, CDR2 FQGTGA. This CDR3 region has 16 residues. CDR3 sequence reads: CASSLTTSGYYNEQFF. The CDR3 DNA follows: TGTGCCAGCAGCTTAACGACTAGCGGTTACTACAATGAGCAGTTCTTC.

J is TRBJ1-2 and V is TRBV7-3; no clear D gene. Trimming took 2 bases from V and 4 from J, leaving 20 bases between them. CDR1 and CDR2 (germline): SGHTA, FQGTGA. There are 17 residues in the CDR3. This CDR3 reads CASSLFYVGSRIYGYTF. The DNA for the CDR3 is TGTGCCAGCAGCTTATTTTACGTTGGGAGTCGTATCTATGGCTACACCTTC.

The V and J genes are TRBV7-9 and TRBJ1-1; a weak D match, TRBD1 (6 bases). Trimming removed 5 bases from V and 0 bases from J, with 13 bases in between. The germline gives CDR1 SEHNR, CDR2 FQNEAQ (reference sequence). The CDR3 is 15 amino acids. The CDR3 nucleotides read TGTGCCAGCAGCCCCTGGACAGATATGAACACTGAAGCTTTCTTT. This translates into CASSPWTDMNTEAFF.

The chain has TRBV7-2 and TRBJ2-1; D not certain. The V gene lost 2 bases and the J gene lost 4 bases, with 6 bases spanning the gap. The length of the CDR3 is 13 residues. Germline values: CDR1 SGHTA, CDR2 FQGNSA. CDR3 protein: CASSLMRYNEQFF. The CDR3 nucleotides are TGTGCCAGCAGCTTAATGAGGTACAATGAGCAGTTCTTC. Combining the CDR3 with reference TRBV7-2 and TRBJ2-1 gives the whole variable domain GAGVSQSPSNKVTEKGKDVELRCDPISGHTALYWYRQSLGQGLEFLIYFQGNSAPDKSGLPSDRFSAERTGGSVSTLTIQRTQQEDSAVYLCASSLMRYNEQFFGPGTRLTVL.

The rearrangement uses TRBV5-4 and TRBJ2-7; 8 nucleotides match TRBD1. Germline values: CDR1 SGHNT, CDR2 YYREEE (reference sequence). The CDR3 is 15 residues long. V dropped 4 bases and J dropped 0; count of bases not matched to a gene: 6. Here the CDR3 reads CASSLPGQASYEQYF. The CDR3 nucleotides are TGTGCCAGCAGCCTTCCGGGACAGGCCTCCTACGAGCAGTACTTC. The complete variable domain, with remaining parts taken from reference TRBV5-4 and TRBJ2-7, reads ETGVTQSPTHLIKTRGQQVTLRCSSQSGHNTVSWYQQALGQGPQFIFQYYREEENGRGNFPPRFSGLQFPNYSSELNVNALELDDSALYLCASSLPGQASYEQYFGPGTRLTVT.

The chain uses TRBV9 and TRBJ2-1; D is possibly TRBD2 (7 bases). CDR3 length: 16 residues. The V gene's germline CDR1 is SGDLS and CDR2 YYNGEE. The germline V and J ends were trimmed by 2 bases and 3 bases, with 15 bases remaining between them. CDR3 bases: TGTGCCAGCAGCGTCGGGACTAAGGGGGTCTACAATGAGCAGTTCTTC. This gives the protein CASSVGTKGVYNEQFF.

This sequence joins TRBV29-1 and TRBJ2-3, with 15 nucleotides matching TRBD2. The CDR3 sequence is 18 residues long. Looked up from germline, CDR1 is SQVTM and CDR2 is ANQGSEA. V gave up 5 bases and J gave up 0 bases; unmatched junction bases: 9. The CDR3 nucleotides are TGCAGCGTTCGAGGTTGGACTAGCGGGAGGGTTAGCACAGATACGCAGTATTTT. It is translated as CSVRGWTSGRVSTDTQYF.

The chain recombines TRBV25-1 with TRBJ1-3, with 7 positions matching TRBD1. The CDR3 extends over 15 amino acids. The germline V gene has CDR1 MGHDK and CDR2 SYGVNS. V shed 3 bases and J 4 bases; nucleotides not matched to a gene: 6. CDR3 bases: TGTGCCAGCAGTGACTCAGGGGGACAGGGAAACACCATATATTTT. It codes for CASSDSGGQGNTIYF.